These T cell receptor beta chains were read from a single sample in a study of T-cell memory formation after mild COVID-19. A single record per CDR3 protein comes from TCRdb applying MiXCR to the 5' RACE reads. There are roughly 250,000 distinct CDR3 sequences in the sample; 15% to 20% occur only once, and 20% to 25% lies in the top ten. Sequences were obtained from PBMCs or a T cell subset sorted from them (not recorded which). The receptors were gathered from a man aged 18 to 35 who had mild COVID-19 (a few samples of this study predate the infection). Cell type and time point are not known. The CDR3 runs from the conserved cysteine through the conserved F or W. A D gene is named only where the DNA matches it firmly. Rows give clone size only sometimes, using once, few, many, or a class for an expanded clone.

v_gene	j_gene	abundance	d_gene	CDR3nt	CDR3aa
TRBV7-3	TRBJ2-3	few	TRBD2	TGTGCCAGCAGCTCAGTAGCGGGAGGTAGCACAGATACGCAGTATTTT	CASSSVAGGSTDTQYF
TRBV25-1	TRBJ2-5	many	TRBD1	TGTGCCAGCAGTCAGCCGACAGGGGGCGGAGAGACCCAGTACTTC	CASSQPTGGGETQYF
TRBV7-9	TRBJ2-1	few	NA	TGTGCCAGCAGCCGCCCTAGCGAGGGGAAATCGGAGTTCTTC	CASSRPSEGKSEFF
TRBV6-6	TRBJ2-3	NA	TRBD2	TGTGCCACCCGCCCGGGGGGTCTTTTGGATACGCAGTATTTT	CATRPGGLLDTQYF
TRBV5-1	TRBJ2-1	few	NA	TGCGCCAGCCAGGAATTGGGAAATGAGCAGTTCTTC	CASQELGNEQFF
TRBV2	TRBJ1-4	NA	NA	TGTGCCAGCAGTGAGGCCCTCGGGGGTGAAAAACTGTTTTTT	CASSEALGGEKLFF
TRBV6-1	TRBJ2-7	NA	NA	TGTGCCAGCAGAGTACAGGGTATTACATACGAGCAGTACTTC	CASRVQGITYEQYF
TRBV4-1	TRBJ2-2	few	NA	TGCGCCAGCAGCCTACTTCCCGGGGAGCTGTTTTTT	CASSLLPGELFF
TRBV7-8	TRBJ1-3	few	NA	TGTGCCAGCAGTTTTCTGGGGGATCAAGACCATTCGGGCTCTGGAAACACCATATATTTT	CASSFLGDQDHSGSGNTIYF
TRBV7-9	TRBJ1-2	NA	NA	TGTGCCAGCAGCTTCGCGGAATATGGCTACACCTTC	CASSFAEYGYTF
TRBV12-3/TRBV12-4	TRBJ2-2	many	NA	TGTGCCAGCAGTTTATGGCGGGCGACCTGGGTGAACACCGGGGAGCTGTTTTTT	CASSLWRATWVNTGELFF
TRBV5-1	TRBJ1-4	few	TRBD1	TGCGCCAGCAGCGACCCCGACAGGGCGGGGGAAAAACTGTTTTTT	CASSDPDRAGEKLFF
TRBV12-3/TRBV12-4	TRBJ2-3	NA	TRBD2	TGTGCCAGCACCCCTGGATCCAGCGGGGGCACAGATACGCAGTATTTT	CASTPGSSGGTDTQYF
TRBV7-2	TRBJ1-6	NA	NA	TGTGCCAGCAGCTCGCGGTCTGTCGGGTATTCACCCCTCCACTTT	CASSSRSVGYSPLHF